Described below is a single TCR beta chain sequence and its context. Its antigen remains unknown. These data originate in a study of vaccination and CD4 T cells after COVID-19. Study at large: Samples after vaccination came a median approximately 73 days past dose two, ranging 14 to 241. The peptides that stimulated the cells were overlapping spike peptides from SARS-CoV-2, HCoV-NL63, HCoV-OC43 and HCoV-229E. Each control was exposed to a CEFX pool, an HIV-1 Nef pool, or no peptide at all.

Stated treatment: roughly 11-day PBMC culture with coronavirus spike peptide pools or control peptides (ViraFEST assay). Germline-derived CDR1 and CDR2 are MNHNS and SASEGT. The V end lost 6 bases, the J end lost 3 bases, and 19 bases lay between the germline ends. The CDR3 consists of 16 residues. Once obtained from cultured CD4+ T cells, the DNA was sequenced using the Oncomine TCR Beta short-read assay. TCRdb re-derived calls from the PCR reads in MiXCR, one entry per CDR3 protein. The sample yields roughly 20,000 distinct CDR3 sequences, about three quarters seen once. The rearrangement links TRBV6-1 to TRBJ2-3, with a tentative D call TRBD2 (6 bases). This clonotype was obtained from a human donor who received a COVID-19 vaccine. The sample here was CD4+ T cells from blood, cultured in vitro, taken after SARS-CoV-2 vaccination. This CDR3 is CASSWTTRGATDTQYF. In DNA form, the CDR3 reads TGTGCCAGCAGCTGGACCACTCGCGGGGCGACAGATACGCAGTATTTT.